This T cell receptor beta chain was profiled in a study of cytomegalovirus exposure and HLA in healthy donors. The CDR3 contains 14 residues. In germline, CDR1 is SGHTA, CDR2 FQGNSA. V lost 5 bases, J lost 6 bases, and 9 bases stayed unmatched. With 60 Vbeta and 13 Jbeta primers, the PCR was carried out. Repertoires were generated with immunoSEQ multiplex PCR, while TCRdb's copy carries only in-frame clones and drops some. The sample has 83,000 or so clones; approximately 76% are singletons. Input material: PBMCs. This receptor was obtained from a man younger than 40 in good health and CMV-seropositive. The chain combines TRBV7-2 with TRBJ2-7, with 8 nucleotides matching TRBD1. The CDR3 DNA reads TGTGCCAGCAGCCCGGGACAGGCCTTGGGCGAGCAGTACTTC. This translates into CASSPGQALGEQYF.